One sample yielded the 3 T cell receptor beta chains listed below, sequenced in a study of Ad26.COV2.S vaccination and SARS-CoV-2 variants. Treatment reported: some 19 received Ad26.COV2.S at low or high dose, single or two shots; roughly 5 received placebo; per-sample allocation not given. Samples came from day 63 after the first vaccine or placebo injection. Assay: immunoSEQ multiplex PCR; the TCRdb copy retains only in-frame clones and omits some. The sample has some 330,000 clones, roughly 90% seen once. The specimen was peripheral blood, collected in a trial of Ad26.COV2.S vaccine versus placebo. Source of these receptors: a person between 18 and 65 years old who received the Ad26.COV2.S COVID-19 vaccine or a placebo.

The V gene is TRBV7-3, the J gene TRBJ1-6; weak D call: TRBD1 (5 bases). The length of the CDR3 is 13 residues. From germline, CDR1 is SGHTA and CDR2 FQGTGA. With 2 bases removed from V and 10 bases from J, the gap between germline ends came to 9 bases. For the CDR3, the DNA is TGTGCCAGCAGCTTAGGGAGGGGCTCACCCCTCCACTTT. Protein product: CASSLGRGSPLHF.

The chain employs TRBV6-2 or TRBV6-3 and TRBJ1-1, with 7 bases fitting TRBD1. This CDR3 comprises 14 residues. Germline trimming cut 3 bases from V and 1 base from J; bases unmatched to any gene: 2. Germline V gives CDR1 MNHEY, CDR2 SVGEGT. CDR3 amino acids: CASSYGTANTEAFF. DNA for the CDR3: TGTGCCAGCAGTTATGGGACAGCGAACACTGAAGCTTTCTTT.

The chain links TRBV18 to TRBJ2-1; TRBD1 agrees at 9 bases. The CDR3 has 14 amino acids. The germline V gene encodes CDR1 KGHSH and CDR2 LQKENI. The ends lost 6 bases at V and 9 bases at J; junction bases unmatched: 9. This CDR3 reads CASSTRDREGEQFF. The CDR3 DNA is TGTGCCAGCTCCACCAGGGACAGGGAGGGTGAGCAGTTCTTC.